The entry below describes one TCR beta chain. Its antigen remains unknown. The study ran its PCR with 60 Vbeta and 13 Jbeta primers. The table came from immunoSEQ multiplex PCR; TCRdb's copy has only in-frame clones and leaves some out. This table has around 120,000 clones, around three quarters appearing once. The record originates from a study of cytomegalovirus exposure and HLA in healthy donors. The study's findings and limits: Listed as cytomegalovirus-associated were 150 to 200 TCR beta chains. Association of a missense DCLRE1C variant with TCR beta V- and J-gene trimming was reported in a later analysis. Versus the approximately 700-donor mean, an Asian-associated ancestry cluster reportedly showed fewer N-insertions in a later analysis.

CDR3 length: 13 residues. Germline values: CDR1 MRHNA, CDR2 SNTAGT. V trimming: 10 bases; J trimming: 2 bases; junction bases outside the gene matches: 7. This chain links TRBV6-4 with TRBJ2-7; TRBD1 agrees at 8 bases. Sequencing used PBMCs. This clonotype originated in a man aged 50 to 59 in good health and CMV-seropositive. The CDR3 here is CANLDRETYEQYF. The CDR3 DNA is TGTGCCAACTTGGACAGGGAGACCTACGAGCAGTACTTC.